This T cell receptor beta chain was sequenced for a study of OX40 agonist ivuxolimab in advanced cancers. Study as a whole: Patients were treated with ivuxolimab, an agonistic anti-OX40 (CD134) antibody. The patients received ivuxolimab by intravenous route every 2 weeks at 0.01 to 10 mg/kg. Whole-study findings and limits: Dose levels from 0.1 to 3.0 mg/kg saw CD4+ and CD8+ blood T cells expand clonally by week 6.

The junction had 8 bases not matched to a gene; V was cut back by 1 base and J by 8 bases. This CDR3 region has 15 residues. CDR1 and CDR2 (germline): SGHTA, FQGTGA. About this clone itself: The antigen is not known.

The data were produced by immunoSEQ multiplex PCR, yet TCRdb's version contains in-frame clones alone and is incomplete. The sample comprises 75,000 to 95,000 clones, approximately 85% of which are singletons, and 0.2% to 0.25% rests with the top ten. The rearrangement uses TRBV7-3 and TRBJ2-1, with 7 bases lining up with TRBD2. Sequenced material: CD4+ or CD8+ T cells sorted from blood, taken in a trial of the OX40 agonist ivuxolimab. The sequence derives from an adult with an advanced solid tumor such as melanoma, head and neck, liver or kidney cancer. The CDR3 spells CASSLNSGAGDEQFF. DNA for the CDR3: TGTGCCAGCAGCTTAAACAGCGGGGCGGGCGATGAGCAGTTCTTC.